One sample yielded the 19 T cell receptor beta chains listed below, sequenced in a study of T cells in tuberculosis. As to time point: new active TB diagnosis, blood taken before or within 7 days of starting treatment. Here immunoSEQ multiplex PCR was the method, and the copy in TCRdb shows in-frame clones only, minus some. The top ten hold less than 5% of the sample, which has approximately 40,000 clones, around 94% seen once. Here the sequenced sample was PBMCs, taken at tuberculosis diagnosis. These receptors all come from an adult with tuberculosis.

The V and J genes are TRBV7-9 and TRBJ1-1; no definite D call. The germline V gene has CDR1 SEHNR and CDR2 FQNEAQ (reference sequence). The V and J ends lost 1 base and 2 bases respectively, with 8 bases between them. This CDR3 has 14 residues. The CDR3 region has the DNA TGTGCCAGCAGCTTAGGCCAGGTTAACACTGAAGCTTTCTTT. Translation gives CASSLGQVNTEAFF.

This clone appeared a few times. The chain combines TRBV28 with TRBJ1-1; D perhaps matches TRBD1 (5 bases). This CDR3 spans 15 amino acids. Germline CDR1 is MDHEN and CDR2 is SYDVKM. The ends were cut back, 9 bases at V and 0 bases at J, with 17 bases in the middle. CDR3 sequence: CASISGGAMNTEAFF. CDR3 nucleotide sequence: TGTGCCAGTATATCCGGGGGAGCTATGAACACTGAAGCTTTCTTT.

V gene TRBV27 combines with J gene TRBJ2-1; no reliable D call. Trimming removed 3 bases from V and 8 bases from J, with 11 bases in between. This CDR3 is built from 13 residues. Germline CDR1 is MNHEY and CDR2 is SMNVEV (reference sequence). The CDR3 region has the DNA TGTGCCAGCAGTTTCGCTAGTTCCCATGAGCAGTTCTTC. This gives the protein CASSFASSHEQFF.

The chain links TRBV10-3 to TRBJ2-2; TRBD1 matches 7 bases. V dropped 7 bases and J dropped 0; count of bases not matched to a gene: 2. The length of the CDR3 is 14 residues. The germline CDR1 and CDR2 sequences are ENHRY and SYGVKD. The DNA for the CDR3 is TGTGCCATCACCGGGACAGCGAACACCGGGGAGCTGTTTTTT. This encodes CAITGTANTGELFF.

V gene TRBV28 combines with J gene TRBJ1-1, with D possibly being TRBD1 (5 bases). The V end was cut by 2 bases, the J end by 4 bases, with 17 bases between. Germline V gives CDR1 MDHEN, CDR2 SYDVKM. This CDR3 has 16 residues. CDR3 sequence reads: CASSLNFGGASTEAFF. DNA for the CDR3: TGTGCCAGCAGTTTAAACTTCGGGGGTGCGAGCACTGAAGCTTTCTTT. Based on the CDR3 plus reference TRBV28 and TRBJ1-1, the full variable domain is DVKVTQSSRYLVKRTGEKVFLECVQDMDHENMFWYRQDPGLGLRLIYFSYDVKMKEKGDIPEGYSVSREKKERFSLILESASTNQTSMYLCASSLNFGGASTEAFFGQGTRLTVV.

The V call is TRBV2, the J call TRBJ2-3; a weak D match, TRBD2 (5 bases). Germline CDR1 is SNHLY and CDR2 is FYNNEI. Trimming pared 4 bases from V and 0 bases from J, leaving 11 bases between. The CDR3 has 15 residues. The CDR3 bases are TGTGCCAGCAGTGTAGAGGGCCTCAGCACAGATACGCAGTATTTT. Protein: CASSVEGLSTDTQYF.

The chain carries TRBV9 and TRBJ1-4, with TRBD1 identical over 9 bases. Germline CDR1 reads SGDLS; CDR2 reads YYNGEE. V was pared by 3 bases and J by 5 bases, with 8 bases of the junction left unmatched. This CDR3 is built from 16 residues. As DNA, the CDR3 is TGTGCCAGCAGCGGGACTCCGGGACAGGGCAATGAAAAACTGTTTTTT. It translates to CASSGTPGQGNEKLFF.

This chain links TRBV4-3 with TRBJ2-2; D is undetermined. The CDR3 is made up of 13 amino acids. Germline-derived CDR1 and CDR2 are LGHNA and YSLEER. The ends were cut back, 1 base at V and 6 bases at J, with 6 bases in the middle. The CDR3: CASSQVIAGELFF. CDR3 coding DNA: TGCGCCAGCAGCCAAGTAATAGCCGGGGAGCTGTTTTTT.

The genes are TRBV29-1 and TRBJ2-7, with D possibly matching TRBD1 (5 bases). Trimming removed 4 bases from V and 0 bases from J, with 7 bases in between. The V gene's germline CDR1 is SQVTM and CDR2 ANQGSEA. This CDR3 has 12 amino acids. CDR3 protein: CSVVTGSYEQYF. DNA for the CDR3: TGCAGCGTTGTAACAGGCTCCTACGAGCAGTACTTC.

This clone showed up just once. The rearrangement links TRBV30 to TRBJ1-6; a weak D match, TRBD1 (6 bases). The CDR3 covers 16 residues. V was clipped by 4 bases and J by 9 bases, with 22 bases between them. The germline V gene has CDR1 GTSNPN and CDR2 SVGIG (reference sequence). CDR3 in amino acids: CAWTGMMMGASSPLHF. DNA for the CDR3: TGTGCCTGGACTGGGATGATGATGGGGGCAAGTTCACCCCTCCACTTT.

The chain couples TRBV15 to TRBJ2-2; the D gene is possibly TRBD2 (10 bases). Germline V gives CDR1 LNHNV, CDR2 YYDKDF (reference sequence). CDR3 size: 19 residues. Trimming stripped 2 bases from V and 4 bases from J, with 23 bases between. DNA of the CDR3: TGTGCCACCAGCAGAAGCAGCGGGAGGGACAGGGCGGTCACCGGGGAGCTGTTTTTT. Amino acids: CATSRSSGRDRAVTGELFF.

The genes are TRBV4-3 and TRBJ2-3, with a possible D match to TRBD1 (5 bases). The length of the CDR3 is 12 residues. In germline, CDR1 is LGHNA, CDR2 YSLEER. Trimming stripped 4 bases from V and 6 bases from J, with 8 bases between. CDR3 sequence (DNA): TGCGCCAGCAGCCGGGGCAGCGATACGCAGTATTTT. Translation: CASSRGSDTQYF.

The chain has TRBV29-1 and TRBJ1-1; tentatively, D is TRBD1 (6 bases). V was trimmed by 7 bases and J by 2 bases, leaving 20 bases between them. Germline-derived CDR1 and CDR2 are SQVTM and ANQGSEA. The length of the CDR3 is 15 residues. The CDR3 region is CSAKGGVRGNTEAFF. Written as DNA, the CDR3 is TGCAGCGCCAAGGGGGGGGTCAGGGGAAACACTGAAGCTTTCTTT. The whole variable domain, filled in from reference TRBV29-1 and TRBJ1-1, reads SAVISQKPSRDICQRGTSLTIQCQVDSQVTMMFWYRQQPGQSLTLIATANQGSEATYESGFVIDKFPISRPNLTFSTLTVSNMSPEDSSIYLCSAKGGVRGNTEAFFGQGTRLTVV.

The rearrangement links TRBV5-1 to TRBJ2-2; 7 nucleotides align to TRBD2. Germline values: CDR1 SGHRS, CDR2 YFSETQ. After removal of 3 bases from V and 5 bases from J, the junction contained 13 bases not matched to a gene. This CDR3 contains 17 residues. Here the CDR3 reads CASSSQPSGAGTGELFF. The CDR3 nucleotides are TGCGCCAGCAGCTCACAACCGAGCGGGGCGGGGACCGGGGAGCTGTTTTTT.

The chain recombines TRBV19 with TRBJ1-6; 7 nucleotides agree with TRBD1. This CDR3 contains 16 residues. V was pared by 4 bases and J by 7 bases, with 10 bases of the junction left unmatched. In germline, CDR1 is LNHDA, CDR2 SQIVND (reference sequence). CDR3 sequence: CASSTLPGQSNSPLHF. Written as DNA, the CDR3 is TGTGCCAGTAGTACCCTCCCGGGACAGTCGAATTCACCCCTCCACTTT.

The V gene is TRBV28, the J gene TRBJ2-7, with 8 nucleotides matching TRBD1. Germline values: CDR1 MDHEN, CDR2 SYDVKM. V shed 8 bases and J 5 bases; nucleotides not matched to a gene: 5. The CDR3 spans 12 residues. The DNA for the CDR3 is TGTGCCAGCCGTGGACAGGGTAACGAGCAGTACTTC. It yields the protein CASRGQGNEQYF.

The genes are TRBV18 and TRBJ2-7; weak D call: TRBD1 (6 bases). The V end was cut by 3 bases, the J end by 3 bases, with 12 bases between. Germline values: CDR1 KGHSH, CDR2 LQKENI. This CDR3 has 14 residues. CDR3 sequence reads: CASSPRTEFYEQYF. The CDR3 nucleotides read TGTGCCAGCTCACCCAGGACAGAATTCTACGAGCAGTACTTC.

This clone was observed a few times. V and J are TRBV5-1 and TRBJ2-7; 10 bases fit TRBD1. The germline V gene has CDR1 SGHRS and CDR2 YFSETQ. The CDR3 length is 14 residues. J lost 6 bases, V lost 6 bases, and 9 bases had no gene match. CDR3 sequence (DNA): TGCGCCAGCACCATGGGACAGGGGATCTCCGAGCAGTACTTC. Translation: CASTMGQGISEQYF.

In DNA, the CDR3 is TGTGCCAGCAAGAGAGGGACAGGGGGCACTGAAGCTTTCTTT. Its protein product is CASKRGTGGTEAFF. V gene TRBV6-1 combines with J gene TRBJ1-1; TRBD1 agrees at 11 bases. In germline, CDR1 is MNHNS, CDR2 SASEGT. The CDR3 is 14 amino acids. Unmatched junction bases numbered 5, after V lost 7 bases and J lost 4 bases.